These T cell receptor beta chains were read from a single sample in a study of kidney transplant recipient with SARS-CoV-2 infection. TCRdb re-called the reads with MiXCR, one entry per CDR3 protein. The table includes 200,000 to 300,000 distinct CDR3 sequences, around 28% detected once. The input for sequencing was a blood sample, taken at baseline and on approximately day 120 from a kidney transplant recipient. These TCRs come from a young adult male patient who had COVID-19 and was a kidney transplant recipient. The graft donor may have given rise to some T cells. The CDR3 runs from the conserved cysteine through the conserved F or W. A D gene is named only where the DNA matches it firmly. Clone size appears in some rows only: once, few, many, or a class for an expanded clone.

v_call	clone_size	j_call	d_call	cdr3_aa	cdr3_nt
TRBV27	-	TRBJ1-2	-	CASSNEIPGWKTYGYAF	TGTGCCAGCAGTAATGAAATTCCTGGCTGGAAGACCTATGGCTACGCCTTC
TRBV27	many	TRBJ1-2	-	CASSRDTNHYGYTF	TGTGCCAGCAGCCGTGACACCAATCACTATGGCTACACCTTC
TRBV4-3	many	TRBJ2-7	-	CASSLGLGPGHLEQYF	TGCGCCAGCAGCTTGGGGCTGGGGCCGGGACACCTGGAGCAGTACTTC
TRBV9	-	TRBJ1-2	-	CASRWPYSRKTYGYTF	TGTGCCAGCCGGTGGCCGTACTCAAGAAAGACCTATGGCTACACCTTC
TRBV6-5	many	TRBJ2-1	TRBD2	CASSWETSGPTNEQFF	TGTGCCAGCAGTTGGGAGACTAGCGGGCCCACCAATGAGCAGTTCTTC
TRBV7-2	many	TRBJ2-7	TRBD2	CASSTRLAGTYEQYF	TGTGCCAGCAGCACCCGACTAGCGGGAACCTACGAGCAGTACTTC
TRBV12-3/TRBV12-4	-	TRBJ2-7	TRBD2	CASSWLAGGTYEQYF	TGTGCCAGCAGCTGGCTAGCGGGAGGAACCTACGAGCAGTACTTC
TRBV28	many	TRBJ2-2	TRBD2	CASTPSSGKLDTGELFF	TGTGCCAGCACCCCATCTAGCGGGAAGCTGGACACCGGGGAGCTGTTTTTT
TRBV19	few	TRBJ2-7	-	CASRLHDSYEQYF	TGTGCCAGTAGACTCCACGATTCCTACGAGCAGTACTTC
TRBV6-2/TRBV6-3	few	TRBJ2-2	-	CASSSLQRANTGELFF	TGTGCCAGCAGTTCCCTCCAGCGGGCGAACACCGGGGAGCTGTTTTTT
TRBV6-2/TRBV6-3	many	TRBJ1-2	-	CASSFLSCIGKTYGYTF	TGTGCCAGCAGTTTCTTAAGCTGCATCGGAAAGACCTATGGCTACACCTTC
TRBV6-4	-	TRBJ1-2	-	CASSHTHSHGKTYGYTF	TGTGCCAGCAGTCACACGCACTCACACGGAAAGACCTATGGCTACACCTTC
TRBV7-2	-	TRBJ2-7	TRBD2	CASSLGGGNYERYF	TGTGCCAGCAGCTTAGGGGGAGGGAACTACGAGCGGTACTTC
TRBV10-3	many	TRBJ1-6	-	CAISDTGRWVSPLHF	TGTGCCATCAGTGACACGGGGCGGTGGGTTTCACCCCTCCACTTT
TRBV2	many	TRBJ2-3	-	CASSTSTDTQYF	TGTGCCAGCAGCACAAGCACAGATACGCAGTATTTT
TRBV7-2	-	TRBJ2-5	TRBD2	CASSLDRPLAGGSAETQYF	TGTGCCAGCAGCTTAGATCGTCCACTAGCGGGGGGATCCGCAGAGACCCAGTACTTC
TRBV7-6	many	TRBJ2-2	TRBD2	CASSPSASGRGELFF	TGTGCCAGCAGTCCCTCGGCTAGCGGGAGAGGAGAGCTGTTTTTT
TRBV5-1	-	TRBJ2-3	-	CASGLSDTQYF	TGCGCCAGCGGTTTATCAGATACGCAGTATTTT
TRBV15	many	TRBJ1-3	-	CATTLVRGNTIYF	TGTGCCACAACACTTGTCCGAGGAAACACCATATATTTT
TRBV30	many	TRBJ1-5	-	CAWGARGNQPQHF	TGTGCCTGGGGTGCGCGGGGCAATCAGCCCCAGCATTTT
TRBV7-2	-	TRBJ1-2	-	CASSRGVRNGKTYGYTF	TGTGCCAGCAGCCGTGGTGTCAGAAACGGAAAGACCTATGGCTACACCTTC
TRBV7-9	many	TRBJ1-1	-	CASSSQWGMNTEAFF	TGTGCCAGCAGCTCACAGTGGGGGATGAACACTGAAGCTTTCTTT
TRBV6-2/TRBV6-3	many	TRBJ1-2	-	CASSCSSCIGKTYGYTF	TGTGCCAGCAGTTGTAGTTCCTGCATCGGAAAGACCTATGGCTACACCTTC
TRBV5-1	many	TRBJ1-3	-	CASRNRDETPYYF	TGCGCCAGCAGAAACAGGGACGAAACACCATATTATTTT
TRBV11-3	-	TRBJ2-3	-	CASSFPPGAGSADTQYF	TGTGCCAGCAGCTTCCCCCCCGGGGCCGGGAGCGCAGATACGCAGTATTTT
TRBV28	many	TRBJ2-1	TRBD2	CASSFPSGSNEQFF	TGTGCCAGCAGTTTCCCTAGCGGGTCCAATGAGCAGTTCTTC
TRBV12-2	many	TRBJ1-2	-	CASRRDLTPRKTYGYTF	TGTGCAAGTCGCAGGGATTTGACTCCACGAAAGACCTATGGCTACACCTTC
TRBV6-1	-	TRBJ1-1	-	CASSEWGNTEAFF	TGTGCCAGCAGTGAGTGGGGTAACACTGAAGCTTTCTTT
TRBV18	many	TRBJ1-1	-	CASSPPGGQELNTEAFF	TGTGCCAGCTCACCCCCAGGAGGGCAGGAGTTAAACACTGAAGCTTTCTTT
TRBV2	many	TRBJ1-1	-	CASSVGRGRQAFF	TGTGCCAGCAGTGTAGGGAGGGGACGGCAAGCTTTCTTT
TRBV24-1	few	TRBJ1-1	-	CATSDEGSKIGAFF	TGTGCCACCAGTGATGAGGGAAGCAAGATCGGAGCTTTCTTT
TRBV5-6	-	TRBJ1-4	-	CASSLSGSDEKLFF	TGTGCCAGCAGCTTGTCAGGGAGCGACGAAAAACTGTTTTTT
TRBV27	many	TRBJ2-7	TRBD2	CASSSLAGGIHEQYF	TGTGCCAGCAGTTCGCTAGCGGGAGGAATCCACGAGCAGTACTTC
TRBV2	-	TRBJ2-1	-	CASIPSSYNEQSF	TGTGCCAGCATTCCCAGCTCCTACAATGAGCAGTCCTTC
TRBV29-1	many	TRBJ2-7	-	CSVEGREDYEQYF	TGCAGCGTTGAAGGGAGGGAAGACTACGAGCAGTACTTC
TRBV3-1	many	TRBJ1-2	-	CASSGECTLRKTYGYTF	TGTGCCAGCAGCGGGGAGTGCACCCTTCGAAAGACCTATGGCTACACCTTC
TRBV5-1	-	TRBJ1-3	-	CASSLRPGSISGNAIYF	TGCGCCAGCAGCTTGAGGCCAGGCTCTATCTCTGGAAACGCCATATATTTT
TRBV20-1	few	TRBJ2-5	TRBD2	CSATLPGGKETQYF	TGCAGTGCTACTCTTCCGGGGGGTAAAGAGACCCAGTACTTC
TRBV6-8	-	TRBJ1-2	-	CAGSPALRSRKTYGYTF	TGTGCCGGCAGTCCGGCGCTACGCTCTAGAAAGACCTATGGCTACACCTTC
TRBV6-6	many	TRBJ1-5	TRBD1	CASSTVHRDSLPQPQHF	TGTGCCAGCAGTACAGTCCACCGGGACAGCCTTCCTCAGCCCCAGCATTTT
TRBV5-1	many	TRBJ2-3	TRBD2	CASSLSRTSGVTDTQYF	TGCGCCAGCAGCTTATCCAGGACTAGCGGGGTCACAGATACGCAGTATTTT
TRBV11-3	few	TRBJ2-3	-	CASSMGPTFTDTQYF	TGTGCCAGCAGCATGGGACCGACTTTCACAGATACGCAGTATTTT
TRBV28	many	TRBJ2-7	-	CASRRAGYPLHDF	TGTGCCAGCAGAAGAGCGGGCTACCCGTTACACGACTTC
TRBV7-9	many	TRBJ1-3	-	CASSLVGNSGNTIYF	TGTGCCAGCAGCTTAGTTGGGAACTCTGGAAACACCATATATTTT
TRBV6-5	many	TRBJ2-7	TRBD1	CASSPAGTDSYEQYF	TGTGCCAGCAGCCCTGCCGGGACAGACTCCTACGAGCAGTACTTC
TRBV11-2	many	TRBJ1-3	TRBD1	CASSIRPGQGTGSAGNTIYF	TGTGCCAGCAGCATCCGGCCGGGACAGGGGACAGGGAGCGCTGGAAACACCATATATTTT
TRBV19	once	TRBJ2-7	-	CACRQGYEQYF	TGTGCCTGTAGGCAGGGCTACGAGCAGTACTTC
TRBV30	many	TRBJ1-2	-	CAWIGGYGYTF	TGTGCCTGGATAGGAGGCTATGGCTACACCTTC
TRBV6-5	many	TRBJ1-2	-	CASSGRLECRKTYGYTF	TGTGCCAGCAGTGGTCGATTGGAATGTAGAAAGACCTATGGCTACACCTTC
TRBV27	many	TRBJ1-1	TRBD1	CATRTGSLNTEAFF	TGTGCCACTAGGACAGGGAGCCTGAACACTGAAGCTTTCTTT
TRBV11-1	many	TRBJ1-2	-	CASSKGLKAGKTYGYTF	TGTGCCAGCAGCAAGGGGCTTAAGGCTGGAAAGACCTATGGCTACACCTTC
TRBV6-5	many	TRBJ2-7	TRBD2	CASRVLAGGPHEQYF	TGTGCCAGCAGAGTACTAGCGGGAGGGCCCCACGAGCAGTACTTC